The 20 T cell receptor beta chains listed next were all sequenced from one sample in a study of T cell responses to AZD1222 COVID-19 vaccine. The repertoire was sequenced with immunoSEQ multiplex PCR; TCRdb's copy has only in-frame clones and lacks some. The sample includes roughly 120,000 clones, roughly 89% seen only once; the top ten take nearly 4.5%. Sequences were derived from peripheral blood, sampled on day 0 of AZD1222 vaccination. Source of these receptors: an adult in good health.

Written as DNA, the CDR3 is TGCGCCAGCAGCTTTGATCCGGGTCCAGAGACCCAGTACTTC. It translates to CASSFDPGPETQYF. The V and J genes are TRBV5-1 and TRBJ2-5; D call uncertain. Germline CDR1 and CDR2: SGHRS and YFSETQ. The length of the CDR3 is 14 residues. V was cut by 2 bases and J by 4 bases, with 12 bases left in between.

The chain employs TRBV6-5 and TRBJ1-5, with D unclear. CDR3 length: 15 amino acids. CDR1 and CDR2 from the germline V gene are MNHEY and SVGAGI. Trimming pared 0 bases from V and 0 bases from J, leaving 6 bases between. CDR3 DNA sequence: TGTGCCAGCAGTTACTCGGGGAGTAGCAATCAGCCCCAGCATTTT. Protein: CASSYSGSSNQPQHF.

V gene TRBV4-2 combines with J gene TRBJ2-7; D might be TRBD1 or TRBD2, each matching 6 bases. V shed 4 bases and J shed 5 bases, with 30 bases lying between them. Germline values: CDR1 LGHNA, CDR2 YNFKEQ. This CDR3 is 19 amino acids long. The CDR3 reads CASSPRAGQGLLRRNEQYF. In DNA form, the CDR3 reads TGTGCCAGCAGCCCAAGGGCGGGGCAGGGGCTGCTTCGGCGGAACGAGCAGTACTTC.

This clone was seen only once. This sequence joins TRBV11-2 and TRBJ1-1; 11 bases agree with TRBD1. Looked up from germline, CDR1 is SGHAT and CDR2 is FQNNGV. This CDR3 region has 14 residues. After removal of 6 bases from V and 5 bases from J, the junction contained 5 bases not matched to a gene. The CDR3 is CASRTGTGGTEAFF. CDR3 nucleotide sequence: TGTGCCAGCAGAACCGGGACAGGGGGTACTGAAGCTTTCTTT. Supplemented by reference TRBV11-2 and TRBJ1-1, the full variable domain reads EAGVAQSPRYKIIEKRQSVAFWCNPISGHATLYWYQQILGQGPKLLIQFQNNGVVDDSQLPKDRFSAERLKGVDSTLKIQPAKLEDSAVYLCASRTGTGGTEAFFGQGTRLTVV.

The chain's CDR3 is CASSRDREHYNEQFF. DNA of the CDR3: TGTGCCAGCAGTAGAGACAGGGAGCATTACAATGAGCAGTTCTTC. The V and J genes are TRBV6-5 and TRBJ2-1, with 7 nucleotides matching TRBD1. Trimming at V came to 5 bases and at J to 4 bases, leaving 8 bases not matched to a gene. The CDR3 has 15 residues. Germline lookup yields CDR1 MNHEY and CDR2 SVGAGI.

The chain uses TRBV7-9 and TRBJ2-3, with 11 nucleotides matching TRBD2. V shed 8 bases, J shed 7 bases, and the junction held 11 bases outside the gene matches. Germline V gives CDR1 SEHNR, CDR2 FQNEAQ (reference sequence). The CDR3 contains 15 residues. CDR3 DNA: TGTGCCAGCCATATGACTAGCGGGGTATTGAATACGCAGTATTTT. Protein: CASHMTSGVLNTQYF.

The chain recombines TRBV7-2 with TRBJ1-6; a weak D match, TRBD1 (5 bases). CDR1 SGHTA and CDR2 FQGNSA come from the germline V gene. The CDR3 runs to 14 residues. Trimming shortened V by 1 base and J by 10 bases, and 11 bases separated the two germline ends. CDR3 sequence reads: CASSLGGSRSPLHF. CDR3 coding DNA: TGTGCCAGCAGCTTAGGGGGGTCTCGGTCACCCCTCCACTTT.

V usage is TRBV12-3 or TRBV12-4 and J usage is TRBJ1-1; 9 bases match TRBD1. Trimming cost V 3 bases and J 9 bases; bases outside gene matches: 2. The CDR3 spans 12 residues. This chain's CDR3 is CASSFYRGQAFF. Written as DNA, the CDR3 is TGTGCCAGCAGTTTCTACAGGGGGCAAGCTTTCTTT.

This rearrangement joins TRBV7-9 to TRBJ1-6; D remains unclear. CDR1 SEHNR and CDR2 FQNEAQ come from the germline V gene (reference sequence). Between the trimmed V and J ends, which lost 0 bases and 11 bases, there was a span of 14 bases. The CDR3 contains 15 residues. CDR3 nucleotides: TGTGCCAGCAGCTTAGCTGGGATTTCGACGACACCCCTCCACTTT. The encoded protein is CASSLAGISTTPLHF.

V and J are TRBV6-1 and TRBJ1-1; no definite D call. Trimming cost V 7 bases and J 5 bases, with 11 bases left between them. CDR3 size: 12 residues. The germline V gene has CDR1 MNHNS and CDR2 SASEGT. The CDR3 here is CASMVVGTEAFF. CDR3 coding DNA: TGTGCCAGCATGGTTGTAGGGACTGAAGCTTTCTTT.

The chain has TRBV27 and TRBJ1-5; D is possibly TRBD1 (6 bases). Germline-derived CDR1 and CDR2 are MNHEY and SMNVEV (reference sequence). The V end was cut by 5 bases, the J end by 4 bases, with 15 bases between. The CDR3 has 15 amino acids. The CDR3 spells CASSNTGRGNQPQHF. The CDR3, as DNA: TGTGCCAGCAGTAACACAGGGCGAGGTAATCAGCCCCAGCATTTT.

This clone was seen only a few times. The genes are TRBV21-1 and TRBJ2-3; TRBD1 reflects the table's D call only, with no check against the DNA. TRBV21-1 is deemed a pseudogene. This CDR3 contains 16 residues. The CDR3 region is CASSKVSWSGVDTQYF. CDR3 in DNA: TGTGCCAGCAGCAAAGTAAGTTGGTCAGGGGTGGATACGCAGTATTTT.

The chain uses TRBV5-1 and TRBJ2-7; TRBD2 might be the D (5 bases). There are 15 residues in the CDR3. The germline V gene encodes CDR1 SGHRS and CDR2 YFSETQ. Trimming left V 2 bases short and J 9 bases short, with 21 bases between. The CDR3 here is CASSFGSQRITRQYF. In DNA form, the CDR3 reads TGCGCCAGCAGCTTCGGTTCACAGCGGATAACAAGGCAGTACTTC.

The chain uses TRBV28 and TRBJ2-7; D is unclear. CDR3 length: 14 amino acids. The germline V gene encodes CDR1 MDHEN and CDR2 SYDVKM. V lost 7 bases and J 2 bases, leaving 15 bases between the germline ends. The CDR3 nucleotides read TGTGCCAGCACCCTAGGGAACAGTCCCTACGAGCAGTACTTC. It specifies CASTLGNSPYEQYF.

This chain uses TRBV11-2 with TRBJ1-1; TRBD1 is a possible D gene (5 bases). Trimming shortened V by 4 bases and J by 1 base, and 10 bases separated the two germline ends. This CDR3 contains 14 residues. Germline CDR1 is SGHAT and CDR2 is FQNNGV. This CDR3 is CASSSGPANTEAFF. CDR3 DNA: TGTGCCAGCAGCTCGGGACCGGCGAACACTGAAGCTTTCTTT.

The chain combines TRBV18 with TRBJ1-2, with a tentative D call TRBD1 (5 bases). Germline-derived CDR1 and CDR2 are KGHSH and LQKENI. The CDR3 runs 14 residues. The V and J ends lost 2 bases and 3 bases respectively, with 10 bases between them. CDR3 nucleotides: TGTGCCAGCTCACCAGGGGGGGGTGACTATGGCTACACCTTC. Translating it yields CASSPGGGDYGYTF.

The genes are TRBV7-9 and TRBJ2-5; D may be TRBD1 (6 bases). Germline CDR1 reads SEHNR; CDR2 reads FQNEAQ (reference sequence). The CDR3 covers 14 residues. V lost 1 base, J lost 5 bases, and 11 bases lay in between. CDR3 protein: CASSLGQGMETQYF. The CDR3, as DNA: TGTGCCAGCAGCTTAGGCCAGGGGATGGAGACCCAGTACTTC.

The chain is built from TRBV27 and TRBJ2-7, with 9 bases that match TRBD1. Germline assignment: CDR1 MNHEY and CDR2 SMNVEV (reference sequence). Trimming at V came to 5 bases and at J to 5 bases, leaving 4 bases not matched to a gene. CDR3 length equals 13 residues. This chain's CDR3 is CASSDRQGDEQYF. For the CDR3, the DNA is TGTGCCAGCAGTGACAGACAGGGGGACGAGCAGTACTTC.

This clone was detected once. The V and J genes are TRBV6-5 and TRBJ2-1; 10 positions match TRBD2. Germline V lookup: CDR1 MNHEY, CDR2 SVGAGI. V gave up 7 bases and J gave up 4 bases; unmatched junction bases: 7. The CDR3 is 15 residues long. The CDR3 DNA reads as TGTGCCAGCACTAACCTAGCGGGGGCATACAATGAGCAGTTCTTC. Protein product: CASTNLAGAYNEQFF.

J is TRBJ1-1 and V is TRBV11-2, with 7 bases that match TRBD1. Germline CDR1 and CDR2: SGHAT and FQNNGV. Trimming at V came to 6 bases and at J to 5 bases, leaving 6 bases not matched to a gene. CDR3 size: 13 residues. The CDR3 DNA reads as TGTGCCAGCAGATGGGCAGGGGGAACTGAAGCTTTCTTT. This gives the protein CASRWAGGTEAFF.